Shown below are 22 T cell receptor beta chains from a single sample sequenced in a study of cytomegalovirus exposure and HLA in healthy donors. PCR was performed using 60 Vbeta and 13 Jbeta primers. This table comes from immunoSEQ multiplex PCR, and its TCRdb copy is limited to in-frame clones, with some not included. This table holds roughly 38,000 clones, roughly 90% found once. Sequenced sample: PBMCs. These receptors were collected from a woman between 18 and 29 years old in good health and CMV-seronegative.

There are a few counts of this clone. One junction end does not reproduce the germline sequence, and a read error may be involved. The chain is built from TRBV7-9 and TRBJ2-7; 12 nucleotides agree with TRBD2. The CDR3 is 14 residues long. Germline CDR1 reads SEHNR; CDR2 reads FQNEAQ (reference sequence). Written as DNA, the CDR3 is TGTTCCAGCACCCTAGGGGGACTAGCGGGTGAGCAGTACTTC. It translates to CSSTLGGLAGEQYF.

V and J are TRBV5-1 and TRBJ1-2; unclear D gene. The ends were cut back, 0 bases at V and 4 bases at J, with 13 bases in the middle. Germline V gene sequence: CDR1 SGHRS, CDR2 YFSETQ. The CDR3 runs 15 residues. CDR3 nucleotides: TGCGCCAGCAGCTTGGAGTTGCGGGCAGGCTATGGCTACACCTTC. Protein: CASSLELRAGYGYTF. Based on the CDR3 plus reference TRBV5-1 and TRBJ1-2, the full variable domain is KAGVTQTPRYLIKTRGQQVTLSCSPISGHRSVSWYQQTPGQGLQFLFEYFSETQRNKGNFPGRFSGRQFSNSRSEMNVSTLELGDSALYLCASSLELRAGYGYTFGSGTRLTVV.

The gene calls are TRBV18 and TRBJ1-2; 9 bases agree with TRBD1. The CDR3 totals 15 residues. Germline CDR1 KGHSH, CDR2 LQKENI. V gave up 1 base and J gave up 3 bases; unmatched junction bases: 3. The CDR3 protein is CASSPRDRDYYGYTF. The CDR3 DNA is TGTGCCAGCTCACCACGGGACAGGGATTACTATGGCTACACCTTC.

CDR3 residues: CASRAGGPWYIQYF. In DNA, the CDR3 is TGTGCCAGCAGGGCTGGCGGGCCCTGGTACATTCAGTACTTC. The J gene is TRBJ2-4, the V gene TRBV2; the D gene is possibly TRBD2 (5 bases). The CDR3 loop spans 14 amino acids. Germline V gives CDR1 SNHLY, CDR2 FYNNEI. V was clipped by 6 bases and J by 8 bases, with 17 bases between them.

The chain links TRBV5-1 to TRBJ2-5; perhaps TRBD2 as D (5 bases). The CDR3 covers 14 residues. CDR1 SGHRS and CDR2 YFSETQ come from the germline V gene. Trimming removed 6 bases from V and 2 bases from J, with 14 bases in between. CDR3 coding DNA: TGCGCCAGCAATGAGGGAGAGCGGCAAGAGACCCAGTACTTC. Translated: CASNEGERQETQYF.

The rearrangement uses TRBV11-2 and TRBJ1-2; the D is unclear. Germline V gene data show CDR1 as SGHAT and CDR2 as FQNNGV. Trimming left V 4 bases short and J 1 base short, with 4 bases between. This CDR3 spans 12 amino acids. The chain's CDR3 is CASSSYNYGYTF. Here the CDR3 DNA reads TGTGCCAGCAGCTCGTATAACTATGGCTACACCTTC.

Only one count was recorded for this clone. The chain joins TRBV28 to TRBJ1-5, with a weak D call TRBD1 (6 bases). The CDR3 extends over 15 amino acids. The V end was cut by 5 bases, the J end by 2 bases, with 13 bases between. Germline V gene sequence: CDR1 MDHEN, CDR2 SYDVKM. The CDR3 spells CASSLQGMGNQPQHF. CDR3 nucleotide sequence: TGTGCCAGCAGTCTACAGGGTATGGGCAATCAGCCCCAGCATTTT.

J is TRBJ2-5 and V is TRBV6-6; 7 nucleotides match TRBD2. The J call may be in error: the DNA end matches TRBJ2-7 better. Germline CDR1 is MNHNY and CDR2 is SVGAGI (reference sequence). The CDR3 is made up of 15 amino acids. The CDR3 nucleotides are TGTGCCAGCACTAACACATGGGGAGGGCCTTACGAGCAGTACTTC. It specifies CASTNTWGGPYEQYF.

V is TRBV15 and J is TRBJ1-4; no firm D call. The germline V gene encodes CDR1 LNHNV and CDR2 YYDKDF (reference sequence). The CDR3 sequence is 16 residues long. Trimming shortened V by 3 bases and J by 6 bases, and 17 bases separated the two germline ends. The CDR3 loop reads CATSRETMGADEKLFF. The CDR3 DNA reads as TGTGCCACCAGCAGGGAAACGATGGGAGCGGATGAAAAACTGTTTTTT. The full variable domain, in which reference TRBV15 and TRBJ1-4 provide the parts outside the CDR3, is DAMVIQNPRYQVTQFGKPVTLSCSQTLNHNVMYWYQQKSSQAPKLLFHYYDKDFNNEADTPDNFQSRRPNTSFCFLDIRSPGLGDTAMYLCATSRETMGADEKLFFGSGTQLSVL.

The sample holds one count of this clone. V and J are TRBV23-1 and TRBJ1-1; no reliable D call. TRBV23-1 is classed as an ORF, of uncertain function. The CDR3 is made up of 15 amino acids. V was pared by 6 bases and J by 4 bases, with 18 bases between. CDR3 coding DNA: TGCGCCAGCAGCCCGGATGAAGGGCGGGGCACTGAAGCTTTCTTT. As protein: CASSPDEGRGTEAFF.

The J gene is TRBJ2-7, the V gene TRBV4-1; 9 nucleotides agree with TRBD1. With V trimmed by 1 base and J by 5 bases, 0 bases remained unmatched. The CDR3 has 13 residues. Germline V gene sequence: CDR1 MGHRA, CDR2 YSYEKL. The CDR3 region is CASSQGTGDEQYF. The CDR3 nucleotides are TGCGCCAGCAGCCAAGGGACAGGGGACGAGCAGTACTTC.

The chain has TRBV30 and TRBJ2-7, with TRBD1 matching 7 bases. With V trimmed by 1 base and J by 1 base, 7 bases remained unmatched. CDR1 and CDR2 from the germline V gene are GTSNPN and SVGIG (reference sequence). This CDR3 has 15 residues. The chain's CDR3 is CAWSAGTAASYEQYF. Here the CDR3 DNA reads TGTGCCTGGAGTGCCGGGACAGCAGCGTCCTACGAGCAGTACTTC.

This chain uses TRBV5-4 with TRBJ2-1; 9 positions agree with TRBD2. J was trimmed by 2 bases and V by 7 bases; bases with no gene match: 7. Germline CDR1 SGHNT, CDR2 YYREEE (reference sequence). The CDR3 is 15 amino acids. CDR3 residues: CASRSGRNPYNEQFF. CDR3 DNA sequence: TGTGCCAGCCGTAGCGGGAGAAACCCCTACAATGAGCAGTTCTTC.

The CDR3 nucleotides read TGTGCCAGCAGCTTGGGCGCAGGAAGGAACATTCAGTACTTC. Protein sequence: CASSLGAGRNIQYF. The chain recombines TRBV7-9 with TRBJ2-4; D ambiguous. Germline-derived CDR1 and CDR2 are SEHNR and FQNEAQ (reference sequence). This CDR3 comprises 14 residues. Between the trimmed V and J ends, which lost 3 bases and 7 bases, there was a span of 13 bases.

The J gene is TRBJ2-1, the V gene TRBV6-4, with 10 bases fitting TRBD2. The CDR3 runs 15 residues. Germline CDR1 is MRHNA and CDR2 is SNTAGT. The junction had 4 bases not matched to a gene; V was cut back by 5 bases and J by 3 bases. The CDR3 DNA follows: TGTGCCAGCAGTTTAGCGGGGGGAGGCTACAATGAGCAGTTCTTC. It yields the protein CASSLAGGGYNEQFF.

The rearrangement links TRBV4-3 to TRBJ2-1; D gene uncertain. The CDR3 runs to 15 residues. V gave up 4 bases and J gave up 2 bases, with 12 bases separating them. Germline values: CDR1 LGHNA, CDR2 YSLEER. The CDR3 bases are TGCGCCAGCAGCCCATCTAGAAGACCCTACAATGAGCAGTTCTTC. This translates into CASSPSRRPYNEQFF.

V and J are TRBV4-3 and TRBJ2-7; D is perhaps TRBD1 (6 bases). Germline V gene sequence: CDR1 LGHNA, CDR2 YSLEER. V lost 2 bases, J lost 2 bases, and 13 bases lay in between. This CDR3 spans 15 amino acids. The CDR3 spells CASSQQRTGTYEQYF. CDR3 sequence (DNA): TGCGCCAGCAGCCAACAGAGAACAGGGACCTACGAGCAGTACTTC.

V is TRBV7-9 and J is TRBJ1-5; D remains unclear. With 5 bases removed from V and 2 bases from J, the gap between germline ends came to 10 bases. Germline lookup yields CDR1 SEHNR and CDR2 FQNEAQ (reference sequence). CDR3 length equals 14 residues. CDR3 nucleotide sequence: TGTGCCAGCAGCCCCGTCGTCGGCAATCAGCCCCAGCATTTT. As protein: CASSPVVGNQPQHF.

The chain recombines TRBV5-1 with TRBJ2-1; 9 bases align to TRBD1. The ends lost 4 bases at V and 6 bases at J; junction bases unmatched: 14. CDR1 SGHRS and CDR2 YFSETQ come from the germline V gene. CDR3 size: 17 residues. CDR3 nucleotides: TGCGCCAGCAGCCCGGGAGTAGGGACAGGGTCGGGCAATGAGCAGTTCTTC. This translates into CASSPGVGTGSGNEQFF.

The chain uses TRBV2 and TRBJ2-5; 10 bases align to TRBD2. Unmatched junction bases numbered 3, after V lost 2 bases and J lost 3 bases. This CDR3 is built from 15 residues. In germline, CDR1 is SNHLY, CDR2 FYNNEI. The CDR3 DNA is TGTGCCAGCAGTGAACCCCTAGCGGGAGAAGAGACCCAGTACTTC. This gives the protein CASSEPLAGEETQYF.

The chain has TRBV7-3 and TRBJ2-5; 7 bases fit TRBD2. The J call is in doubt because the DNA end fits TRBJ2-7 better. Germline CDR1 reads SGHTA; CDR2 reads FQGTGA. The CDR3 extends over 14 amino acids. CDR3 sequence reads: CASSLVGGSDEQYF. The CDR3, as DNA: TGTGCCAGCAGCCTTGTTGGCGGGAGCGACGAGCAGTACTTC.

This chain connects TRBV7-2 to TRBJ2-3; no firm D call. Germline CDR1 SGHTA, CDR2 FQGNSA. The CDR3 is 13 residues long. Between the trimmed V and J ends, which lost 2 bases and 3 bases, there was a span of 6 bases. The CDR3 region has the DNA TGTGCCAGCAGCTTAACAGAAACAGATACGCAGTATTTT. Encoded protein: CASSLTETDTQYF.